Presented here are 15 T cell receptor beta chains from one specimen sequenced in a study of post-analysis software for immune sequencing data. Prepared libraries of TCR beta cDNA carried unique molecular identifiers. TCRdb re-called the PCR reads through MiXCR, storing one row per CDR3 protein. The sample comprises about 540,000 distinct CDR3 sequences, approximately 34% of which are singletons, and 4.5% to 7.5% rests with the top ten. Regarding the study as a whole: Patients had higher frequencies than controls of roughly five TRBV segments, including TRBV5-6, TRBV5-1 and TRBV20-1.

The antigens for these receptors are not known. Material for sequencing was blood. All receptors come from a girl younger than 18 with multiple sclerosis.

This clonotype occurred a few times. The V call is TRBV12-3 or TRBV12-4, the J call TRBJ2-1, with no clear D. V was clipped by 7 bases and J by 13 bases, with 17 bases between them. The CDR3 runs to 12 residues. CDR3 coding DNA: TGTGCCAGCACAAGGTCGTCGCTGGGCCAGTTCTTC. Its translation is CASTRSSLGQFF.

In this sample, this clonotype turned up a few times. The chain links TRBV10-3 to TRBJ1-1, with D perhaps matching TRBD1 (5 bases). The germline V gene encodes CDR1 ENHRY and CDR2 SYGVKD. The CDR3 covers 12 residues. Trimming took 2 bases from V and 8 from J, leaving 9 bases between them. This CDR3 is CAISEDSREAFF. The CDR3 DNA reads TGTGCCATCAGTGAGGACAGTAGAGAAGCTTTCTTT.

The chain has TRBV20-1 and TRBJ1-2; D might be TRBD1 (6 bases). V was shortened by 7 bases and J by 4 bases, with 16 bases between the two germline ends. Germline CDR1 reads DFQATT; CDR2 reads SNEGSKA (reference sequence). This CDR3 comprises 13 residues. The DNA of the CDR3 is TGCAGTGGACCCAACAGGGAGGGCTATGGCTACACCTTC. Translation gives CSGPNREGYGYTF.

Many counts were recorded for this clonotype. This chain uses TRBV3-1 with TRBJ2-3, with 8 bases aligning to TRBD1. The CDR3 loop spans 16 amino acids. After removal of 4 bases from V and 7 bases from J, the junction contained 13 bases not matched to a gene. Germline lookup yields CDR1 LGHDT and CDR2 YNNKEL (reference sequence). In DNA, the CDR3 is TGTGCCAGCAGCCCGCAGGACAGGGTCATACGAAATACGCAGTATTTT. Translating it yields CASSPQDRVIRNTQYF.

This clonotype showed up just a few times. J is TRBJ1-5 and V is TRBV27; 8 nucleotides agree with TRBD1. Germline loops: CDR1 MNHEY, CDR2 SMNVEV (reference sequence). The junction had 7 bases not matched to a gene; V was cut back by 4 bases and J by 5 bases. The CDR3 extends over 15 amino acids. The CDR3, as DNA: TGTGCCAGCAGTTCCTACAGGGGGTTTGATCAGCCCCAGCATTTT. The encoded protein is CASSSYRGFDQPQHF.

This clonotype was observed a handful of times. The chain couples TRBV7-9 to TRBJ1-2, with TRBD1 matching 7 bases. Germline CDR1 is SEHNR and CDR2 is FQNEAQ (reference sequence). The CDR3 has 15 residues. After removal of 7 bases from V and 3 bases from J, the junction contained 11 bases not matched to a gene. CDR3 amino acids: CASILKGASYYGYTF. DNA of the CDR3: TGTGCCAGCATCCTAAAGGGGGCCAGCTACTATGGCTACACCTTC.

The sample holds a few counts of this clonotype. One end of the junction fails to match germline, which may point to a read error. V usage is TRBV29-1 and J usage is TRBJ2-6, with D perhaps given as TRBD1 or TRBD2 (5 bases each). The CDR3 sequence is 13 residues long. Germline CDR1 is SQVTM and CDR2 is ANQGSEA. CDR3 protein: CSVERAGANVRTF. For the CDR3, the DNA is TGCAGCGTTGAGAGGGCTGGGGCCAACGTCCGGACTTTC.

J is TRBJ1-2 and V is TRBV4-2; D might be TRBD1 (6 bases). Between the trimmed V and J ends, which lost 3 bases and 8 bases, there was a span of 16 bases. The CDR3 has 14 residues. Germline V lookup: CDR1 LGHNA, CDR2 YNFKEQ. The CDR3 sequence is CASSQGDNKWGYTF. CDR3 nucleotide sequence: TGTGCCAGCAGCCAGGGGGACAACAAGTGGGGCTACACCTTC.

This sequence joins TRBV7-2 and TRBJ1-5; 10 bases line up with TRBD1. The CDR3 runs to 17 residues. Germline V gene data show CDR1 as SGHTA and CDR2 as FQGNSA. Trimming cost V 4 bases and J 5 bases; bases outside gene matches: 11. CDR3 nucleotide sequence: TGTGCCAGCAGCTCGATAACCGGGACAGGGGTCGATCAGCCCCAGCATTTT. Its translation: CASSSITGTGVDQPQHF.

This clonotype occurred many times. V gene TRBV7-9 combines with J gene TRBJ2-1; D uncertain. Trimming stripped 6 bases from V and 2 bases from J, with 5 bases between. Germline CDR1 reads SEHNR; CDR2 reads FQNEAQ (reference sequence). The CDR3 contains 12 residues. The CDR3 nucleotides read TGTGCCAGCAGTTCCACCTACAATGAGCAGTTCTTC. Translated: CASSSTYNEQFF.

The chain couples TRBV14 to TRBJ1-6, with D unresolved. With 3 bases removed from V and 8 bases from J, the gap between germline ends came to 8 bases. The CDR3 covers 13 residues. The germline V gene encodes CDR1 SGHDN and CDR2 FVKESK. In DNA form, the CDR3 reads TGTGCCAGCAGCCAGAGCCTTGATTCACCCCTCCACTTT. Translation gives CASSQSLDSPLHF.

In its sample, this clonotype was seen a few times. The CDR3 nucleotides read TGCGCCAGCAGCTCGGAGGGGGGGATTCAGCCCCAGCATTTT. Its protein product is CASSSEGGIQPQHF. V is TRBV5-1 and J is TRBJ1-5, with D possibly being TRBD1 (6 bases). CDR3 size: 14 residues. Trimming left V 3 bases short and J 6 bases short, with 13 bases between. Germline V lookup: CDR1 SGHRS, CDR2 YFSETQ.

This clonotype appeared a few times. The rearrangement uses TRBV9 and TRBJ2-7; TRBD1 matches at 12 bases. From germline, CDR1 is SGDLS and CDR2 YYNGEE. V lost 2 bases and J lost 5; bases outside the gene matches: 5. This CDR3 has 15 amino acids. The CDR3 loop is CASSVGTGGHNEQYF. The CDR3 DNA reads TGTGCCAGCAGCGTCGGGACAGGGGGCCACAACGAGCAGTACTTC.

The chain links TRBV5-1 to TRBJ2-3, with 10 bases that match TRBD2. The germline gives CDR1 SGHRS, CDR2 YFSETQ. CDR3 length: 18 residues. V was pared by 1 base and J by 0 bases, with 8 bases of the junction left unmatched. The CDR3 DNA follows: TGCGCCAGCAGCTTGCAGCCTAGCGGGGGCAGTAGCACAGATACGCAGTATTTT. This sequence encodes CASSLQPSGGSSTDTQYF.

This sequence joins TRBV20-1 and TRBJ2-7; 12 bases are a match to TRBD2. The CDR3 runs to 16 residues. V was pared by 0 bases and J by 7 bases, with 10 bases of the junction left unmatched. Germline loops: CDR1 DFQATT, CDR2 SNEGSKA (reference sequence). The CDR3 reads CSARDTSGGPYNEQYF. CDR3 nucleotide sequence: TGCAGTGCTAGAGATACTAGCGGGGGGCCCTACAATGAGCAGTACTTC.